A single sample gave rise to the 7 T cell receptor beta chains below, sequenced in a study of T cell repertoires in cytomegalovirus infection. TCRdb re-called the reads with MiXCR, one entry per CDR3 protein. Counted here are about 260,000 distinct CDR3 sequences, roughly an eighth occurring once; the ten biggest clones make up around 8.7%. The sequenced sample consisted of PBMCs. These TCRs come from a human donor in good health (CMV status not recorded). Some clones in this sample may be carry-over from other donors' samples.

The chain uses TRBV6-2 or TRBV6-3 and TRBJ1-2; TRBD1 is a possible D gene (5 bases). Between the trimmed V and J ends, which lost 8 bases and 8 bases, there was a span of 27 bases. The CDR3 covers 16 residues. Germline CDR1 reads MNHEY; CDR2 reads SVGEGT. The CDR3 sequence: CASRRTPGTPVGGYTF. CDR3 DNA sequence: TGTGCCAGCCGACGAACTCCCGGGACTCCTGTGGGCGGCTACACCTTC.

This clonotype appeared a few times. This chain uses TRBV20-1 with TRBJ1-6, with unresolved D. Deletions cut 6 bases from V and 14 bases from J, with 17 bases between. The CDR3 spans 12 residues. The germline gives CDR1 DFQATT, CDR2 SNEGSKA (reference sequence). In nucleotides, the CDR3 is TGCAGTGCCATATTGACCCAGTCGGCCCTCCACTTT. It codes for CSAILTQSALHF.

The chain uses TRBV27 and TRBJ1-3, with TRBD1 as a possible D gene (5 bases). Germline CDR1 MNHEY, CDR2 SMNVEV (reference sequence). V was pared by 6 bases and J by 1 base, with 10 bases between. The CDR3 sequence is 14 residues long. The CDR3 DNA sequence: TGTGCCAGCAGATTCACAGGATCTGGAAACACCATATATTTT. This gives the protein CASRFTGSGNTIYF.

This clonotype has a handful of counts. The genes are TRBV19 and TRBJ1-1; D gene ambiguous. The ends were cut back, 6 bases at V and 0 bases at J, with 8 bases in the middle. Germline V gives CDR1 LNHDA, CDR2 SQIVND (reference sequence). The CDR3 has 13 amino acids. CDR3 in amino acids: CASRTVMNTEAFF. The CDR3 DNA reads as TGTGCCAGTAGAACGGTTATGAACACTGAAGCTTTCTTT.

Many counts were recorded for this clonotype. The V and J genes are TRBV27 and TRBJ1-1; D is ambiguous. Trimming took 1 base from V and 3 from J, leaving 15 bases between them. From germline, CDR1 is MNHEY and CDR2 SMNVEV (reference sequence). The CDR3 spans 16 residues. Written as DNA, the CDR3 is TGTGCCAGCAGTTTATTGAAGGTGCATAGCTACACTGAAGCTTTCTTT. Translation gives CASSLLKVHSYTEAFF.

The sample holds a few counts of this clonotype. The chain joins TRBV4-2 to TRBJ2-5, with 11 bases identical to TRBD2. Looked up from germline, CDR1 is LGHNA and CDR2 is YNFKEQ. The CDR3 runs to 17 residues. The trim removed 0 bases at V and 1 base at J, leaving 4 bases unmatched. DNA for the CDR3: TGTGCCAGCAGCCAAGATGGTAGCGGGGGGGTCCAAGAGACCCAGTACTTC. Protein: CASSQDGSGGVQETQYF.

In this sample, this clonotype turned up a few times. The genes are TRBV20-1 and TRBJ2-7, with 7 bases lining up with TRBD2. Germline CDR1 DFQATT, CDR2 SNEGSKA (reference sequence). J gave up 2 bases and V 5 bases, and 3 bases lay outside the gene matches. The CDR3 loop spans 12 amino acids. The DNA of the CDR3 is TGCAGTGCTCCTAGCGGACCCTACGAGCAGTACTTC. It encodes CSAPSGPYEQYF.